This T cell receptor (beta chain) was documented in a study of beta chain features in type 1 diabetes. Study outcomes and limitations: Significant though moderate, a shortening of TCRB CDR3s appeared in all four CD4+ subsets of Type 1 diabetes patients.

This clone was found a few times. As yet, its antigen is unknown. Of the isolated RNA, all was reverse transcribed, and so the sequenced material was expressed TCRB transcripts. Sequencing used immunoSEQ multiplex PCR; TCRdb keeps in-frame clones, though not all of them. The table records 200,000 to 250,000 clones, about a sixth of them present only once. The CDR3 has 15 residues. Trimming cost V 3 bases and J 7 bases; bases outside gene matches: 8. Germline V gives CDR1 ENHRY, CDR2 SYGVKD. Sequenced material: naive CD4+ T cells from blood. The J gene is TRBJ2-7, the V gene TRBV10-3; 11 nucleotides match TRBD1. The TCR comes from a young man with type 1 diabetes. In nucleotides, the CDR3 is TGTGCCATCAGTGACTCAGGACAGGGGGCAGGTGAGCAGTACTTC. This gives the protein CAISDSGQGAGEQYF.